This TCR beta chain was observed in a study of cytomegalovirus exposure and HLA in healthy donors. V gave up 1 base and J gave up 4 bases, with 10 bases separating them. From germline, CDR1 is SGHTA and CDR2 FQGTGA. This CDR3 is 14 amino acids long. The primer mix had 60 Vbeta and 13 Jbeta primers. Sequencing was performed with immunoSEQ multiplex PCR; in TCRdb, only in-frame clones are kept and a portion is missing. The sample records 120,000 or so clones, approximately 79% being singletons. Healthy bone marrow donors made up the donors. This sequence joins TRBV7-3 and TRBJ1-1; TRBD1 is a possible D gene (5 bases). The material sequenced was PBMCs. The receptor was derived from a man aged 25-45 years in good health and CMV-seronegative. CDR3 in DNA: TGTGCCAGCAGCTTAAAGGGGTCGCCCACTGAAGCTTTCTTT. Translated: CASSLKGSPTEAFF.